The rows below give T cell receptor beta chains drawn from one sample of a study of shared clonotypes between healthy human individuals. Libraries were prepared by immunoSEQ multiplex PCR; TCRdb keeps only in-frame clonotypes and omits some of them. The data show roughly 650,000 clones, 96% seen once. The specimen sequenced was naive CD8+ T cells sorted from blood. These receptors were collected from a woman aged 25 to 45 in good health. Each CDR3 is given with its conserved first and last residue. The order of the fields is clone size, V gene, D gene, J gene, CDR3 protein, CDR3 DNA. The D gene is left open where the match is weak. Clone size is shown for a subset of rows, as once, few, many or a class of expanded clone.

-	TRBV29-1	-	TRBJ2-1	CSVDAGDSYNEQFF	TGCAGCGTTGATGCCGGAGACTCCTACAATGAGCAGTTCTTC
-	TRBV7-2	TRBD2	TRBJ2-3	CASSTLAGVEADTQYF	TGTGCCAGCAGCACCCTAGCGGGAGTGGAAGCAGATACGCAGTATTTT
-	TRBV27	-	TRBJ1-1	CASSLGGVNTEAFF	TGTGCCAGCAGTTTGGGGGGGGTGAACACTGAAGCTTTCTTT
-	TRBV6-5	TRBD2	TRBJ2-1	CASSRTSGNEQFF	TGTGCCAGCAGTCGGACTAGCGGGAATGAGCAGTTCTTC
-	TRBV28	-	TRBJ1-5	CASSIQGNNQPQHF	TGTGCCAGCAGTATTCAGGGAAACAATCAGCCCCAGCATTTT
-	TRBV28	-	TRBJ1-5	CASSLNGGPLNQPQHF	TGTGCCAGCAGTTTAAATGGGGGACCTCTCAATCAGCCCCAGCATTTT
-	TRBV6-4	TRBD1	TRBJ2-7	CASNTPPDRTDGGLGEQYF	TGTGCCAGCAATACACCTCCGGACAGGACCGATGGCGGTCTCGGCGAGCAGTACTTC
-	TRBV19	-	TRBJ2-1	CASRNRMTSYNEQFF	TGTGCCAGTAGGAACAGGATGACGTCCTACAATGAGCAGTTCTTC
-	TRBV19	-	TRBJ2-7	CASSISETYEQYF	TGTGCCAGTAGTATTAGCGAAACCTACGAGCAGTACTTC
-	TRBV4-1	-	TRBJ1-1	CASSVRGLGTEAFF	TGCGCCAGCAGCGTCCGGGGCCTTGGGACTGAAGCTTTCTTT
-	TRBV5-6	TRBD1	TRBJ2-1	CASGQENEQFF	TGTGCCAGCGGACAGGAGAATGAGCAGTTCTTC
-	TRBV28	-	TRBJ1-2	CASSSLDRLQGGYTF	TGTGCCAGCAGTTCCTTAGACAGGCTACAGGGTGGCTACACCTTC
-	TRBV5-6	TRBD1	TRBJ1-1	CASSRDRREAFF	TGTGCCAGCAGCAGGGACAGGCGTGAAGCTTTCTTT
-	TRBV9	-	TRBJ2-7	CASSSSGGQSEQYF	TGTGCCAGCAGCAGTTCTGGAGGGCAGAGCGAGCAGTACTTC
-	TRBV28	-	TRBJ1-1	CASSYRGTEAFF	TGTGCCAGCAGTTACCGGGGCACTGAAGCTTTCTTT
-	TRBV13	-	TRBJ1-2	CASTSDTVGYGYTF	TGTGCCAGCACCTCGGACACCGTGGGCTATGGCTACACCTTC
-	TRBV11-3	-	TRBJ2-2	CASSPSRLGAQGGELFF	TGTGCCAGCAGCCCCTCCCGGTTAGGGGCCCAGGGCGGGGAGCTGTTTTTT
-	TRBV25-1	-	TRBJ2-1	CASSEGTHHEQFF	TGTGCCAGCAGTGAAGGGACTCACCATGAGCAGTTCTTC
-	TRBV9	-	TRBJ1-4	CASSVGDVGAEKLFF	TGTGCCAGCAGCGTAGGCGATGTCGGGGCTGAAAAACTGTTTTTT
-	TRBV4-1	-	TRBJ2-7	CASSHPGQSYEQYF	TGCGCCAGCAGCCACCCTGGACAGAGCTACGAGCAGTACTTC
-	TRBV27	-	TRBJ1-1	CASSIRGNTEAFF	TGTGCCAGCAGCATCAGGGGGAACACTGAAGCTTTCTTT
-	TRBV19	-	TRBJ1-5	CASTPTGYSNQPQHF	TGTGCCAGTACCCCGACAGGTTATAGCAATCAGCCCCAGCATTTT
-	TRBV29-1	TRBD1	TRBJ2-7	CSVIGDRVYEQYF	TGCAGCGTAATTGGGGACAGGGTGTACGAGCAGTACTTC
-	TRBV11-3	-	TRBJ2-1	CASSLASGPYNEQFF	TGTGCCAGCAGCTTAGCTTCGGGACCATACAATGAGCAGTTCTTC
-	TRBV5-6	TRBD2	TRBJ2-1	CASSFLAGPNEQFF	TGTGCCAGCAGCTTTCTAGCGGGGCCCAATGAGCAGTTCTTC
-	TRBV6-1	-	TRBJ1-5	CASSALGSQPQHF	TGTGCCAGCAGTGCTTTGGGATCTCAGCCCCAGCATTTT
-	TRBV5-6	-	TRBJ1-2	CASSLDGTNGYTF	TGTGCCAGCAGCTTGGATGGCACGAATGGCTACACCTTC
-	TRBV4-1	TRBD2	TRBJ2-3	CASSQGLAEGTDTQYF	TGCGCCAGCAGCCAAGGACTAGCGGAGGGCACAGATACGCAGTATTTT
once	TRBV5-8	-	TRBJ2-3	CASSPNRGYTDTQYF	TGTGCCAGCAGCCCGAACCGGGGCTACACAGATACGCAGTATTTT
-	TRBV28	-	TRBJ1-2	CASSFFNGYTF	TGTGCCAGCAGTTTTTTCAATGGCTACACCTTC
-	TRBV16	-	TRBJ2-3	CASSQYTGDTQYF	TGTGCCAGCAGCCAATACACTGGAGATACGCAGTATTTT
once	TRBV6-5	-	TRBJ1-1	CASRSGGPTEAFF	TGTGCCAGCAGGTCCGGGGGTCCCACTGAAGCTTTCTTT
-	TRBV27	-	TRBJ2-1	CASGNRSPSNEQFF	TGTGCCAGCGGAAATCGGAGTCCGAGCAATGAGCAGTTCTTC
-	TRBV13	TRBD2	TRBJ2-7	CASSWRTSVEQYF	TGTGCCAGCAGCTGGAGGACTAGCGTCGAGCAGTACTTC
-	TRBV28	-	TRBJ2-1	CASRKETYYNEQFF	TGTGCCAGCAGGAAAGAGACTTACTACAATGAGCAGTTCTTC
-	TRBV28	TRBD1	TRBJ1-5	CASSFRGANQPQHF	TGTGCCAGCAGTTTCAGGGGGGCTAATCAGCCCCAGCATTTT
-	TRBV19	-	TRBJ1-1	CASSIVMQLLNTEAFF	TGTGCCAGTAGTATAGTAATGCAGCTACTGAACACTGAAGCTTTCTTT
few	TRBV19	-	TRBJ2-7	CASAQRVSYEQYF	TGTGCCAGTGCCCAGAGGGTTTCCTACGAGCAGTACTTC
-	TRBV13	-	TRBJ2-2	CASSLGGSGELFF	TGTGCCAGCAGCTTAGGAGGGTCGGGGGAGCTGTTTTTT
-	TRBV7-2	-	TRBJ1-5	CASSPDSILGNQPQHF	TGTGCCAGCAGCCCGGACAGTATTTTGGGCAATCAGCCCCAGCATTTT
-	TRBV21-1	-	TRBJ2-1	CASSTPLDEQFF	TGTGCCAGCAGCACACCTTTAGATGAGCAGTTCTTC
-	TRBV28	TRBD2	TRBJ2-1	CASSLPGLGYNEQFF	TGTGCCAGCAGCCTTCCGGGACTAGGATACAATGAGCAGTTCTTC
-	TRBV2	TRBD1	TRBJ2-3	CASRDRADFTDTQYF	TGTGCCAGCAGAGACAGGGCCGATTTTACAGATACGCAGTATTTT
-	TRBV5-6	-	TRBJ2-7	CASSLADFYEQYF	TGTGCCAGCAGCTTGGCCGATTTCTACGAGCAGTACTTC
-	TRBV6-1	-	TRBJ2-6	CASSDRAGAGVLTF	TGTGCCAGCAGTGATCGGGCAGGGGCGGGGGTCCTGACTTTC
-	TRBV27	-	TRBJ2-5	CASSLVGAQETQYF	TGTGCCAGCAGTTTGGTGGGAGCACAAGAGACCCAGTACTTC
-	TRBV12-5	-	TRBJ1-2	CASGDTGSGYTF	TGTGCTAGTGGGGACACGGGGTCTGGCTACACCTTC
-	TRBV28	TRBD1	TRBJ2-1	CASSYSRDRDYNEQFF	TGTGCCAGCAGTTACTCTCGGGACAGGGACTACAATGAGCAGTTCTTC
-	TRBV27	-	TRBJ2-6	CASSLRPQDSVSGANVLTF	TGTGCCAGCAGTTTAAGGCCCCAGGACAGCGTCTCTGGGGCCAACGTCCTGACTTTC
-	TRBV4-2	-	TRBJ1-5	CASSQEPLDSENNQPQHF	TGTGCCAGCAGCCAAGAACCCCTCGACAGCGAGAACAATCAGCCCCAGCATTTT
-	TRBV27	-	TRBJ2-3	CASSGAGHRTDTQYF	TGTGCCAGCAGTGGGGCGGGCCACCGCACAGATACGCAGTATTTT
-	TRBV11-1	-	TRBJ2-7	CASSFSGDYEQYF	TGTGCCAGCAGCTTTAGCGGAGACTACGAGCAGTACTTC
-	TRBV29-1	-	TRBJ2-7	CSVVGQGTYEQYF	TGCAGCGTTGTTGGGCAGGGGACCTACGAGCAGTACTTC
-	TRBV6-6	-	TRBJ1-1	CASSQGPHTEAFF	TGTGCCAGCAGTCAGGGTCCACACACTGAAGCTTTCTTT
-	TRBV7-9	-	TRBJ2-7	CASRGPKGEQYF	TGTGCCAGCAGGGGCCCCAAGGGCGAGCAGTACTTC
once	TRBV5-1	TRBD1	TRBJ2-7	CASSEGDSRYEQYF	TGCGCCAGCAGCGAAGGGGACAGTAGGTACGAGCAGTACTTC
-	TRBV27	TRBD2	TRBJ2-7	CASSLNLAGVVTHEQYF	TGTGCCAGCAGTTTAAATCTAGCGGGAGTGGTAACTCACGAGCAGTACTTC
-	TRBV4-2	TRBD2	TRBJ2-1	CASSQEITSGAYNEQFF	TGTGCCAGCAGCCAAGAAATCACTAGCGGGGCCTACAATGAGCAGTTCTTC